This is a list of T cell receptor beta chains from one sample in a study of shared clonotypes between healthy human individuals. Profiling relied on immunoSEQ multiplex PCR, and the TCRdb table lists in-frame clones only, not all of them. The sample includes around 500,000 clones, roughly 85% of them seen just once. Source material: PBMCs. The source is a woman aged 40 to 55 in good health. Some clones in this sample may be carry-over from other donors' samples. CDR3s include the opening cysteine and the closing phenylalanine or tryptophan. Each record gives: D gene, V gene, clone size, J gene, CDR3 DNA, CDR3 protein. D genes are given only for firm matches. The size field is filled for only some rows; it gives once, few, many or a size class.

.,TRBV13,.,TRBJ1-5,TGTGCCAGCAGCTTAGGCGGGAACAATCAGCCCCAGCATTTT,CASSLGGNNQPQHF
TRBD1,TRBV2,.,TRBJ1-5,TGTGCCAGCAGGTCCGACAGGGGCAATCAGCCCCAGCATTTT,CASRSDRGNQPQHF
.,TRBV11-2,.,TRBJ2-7,TGTGCCAGCAGCTTACTTCGCACCGAGCAGTACTTC,CASSLLRTEQYF
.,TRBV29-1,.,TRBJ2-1,TGCAGCGTTGCCTACCGGGGACGGGGATACAATGAGCAGTTCTTC,CSVAYRGRGYNEQFF
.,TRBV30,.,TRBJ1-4,TGTGCCTGTGCAACTAATGAAAAACTGTTTTTT,CACATNEKLFF
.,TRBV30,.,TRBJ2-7,TGTGCCTGGAGTGTGGTTTACGAGCAGTACTTC,CAWSVVYEQYF
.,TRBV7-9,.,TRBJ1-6,TGTGCCAGCAGCTCCGGGACCCGTGGGGATTCACCCCTCCACTTT,CASSSGTRGDSPLHF
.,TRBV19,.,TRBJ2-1,TGTGCCAGTAGTGGGGGGTCCTACAATGAGCAGTTCTTC,CASSGGSYNEQFF
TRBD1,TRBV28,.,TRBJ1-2,TGTGCCAGCAGTTTAGACAGGGGGACGGGCTACACCTTC,CASSLDRGTGYTF
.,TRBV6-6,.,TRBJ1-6,TGTGCCAGCAGAGAGGACGGGGGACATTCACCCCTCCACTTT,CASREDGGHSPLHF
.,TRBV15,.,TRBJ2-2,TGTGCCACCAGCATTTTGAGGGGGGAGCTGTTTTTT,CATSILRGELFF
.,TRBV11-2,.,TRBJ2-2,TGTGCCAGCAGCTTTGGTAGAACGACCGGGGAGCTGTTTTTT,CASSFGRTTGELFF
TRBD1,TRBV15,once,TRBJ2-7,TGTGCCACCAGCAGAGTTTACGGGACAGCCTACGAGCAGTACTTC,CATSRVYGTAYEQYF
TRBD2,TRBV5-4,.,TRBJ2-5,TGTGCCAGCAGATCAGGACTAGCGGGAGGGGCGGGGACCCAGTACTTC,CASRSGLAGGAGTQYF
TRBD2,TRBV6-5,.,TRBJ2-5,TGTGCCAGCGGCGGGGGAGAGACCCAGTACTTC,CASGGGETQYF
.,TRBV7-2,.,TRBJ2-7,TGTGCCAGCAGCTCGGGGACGAGGGGGGTCGAGCAGTACTTC,CASSSGTRGVEQYF
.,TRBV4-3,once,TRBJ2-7,TGCGCCAGCAGCCAAGAGGGGGGTCAGGGGTTCGAGCAGTACTTC,CASSQEGGQGFEQYF
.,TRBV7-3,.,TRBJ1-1,TGTGCCAGCAGTAAGGGGGGTGGGAACACTGAAGCTTTCTTT,CASSKGGGNTEAFF
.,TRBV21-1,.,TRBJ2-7,TGTGCCAGCAGCAAAGGGCGGGGGGAAGACTACGAGCAGTACTTC,CASSKGRGEDYEQYF
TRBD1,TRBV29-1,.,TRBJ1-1,TGCAGCGTTCCGGGACAGGGGGTTTTGAACACTGAAGCTTTCTTT,CSVPGQGVLNTEAFF